This entry concerns a single T cell receptor (beta chain). This CDR3 is 14 amino acids long. Germline values: CDR1 SGHRS, CDR2 YFSETQ. V gave up 3 bases and J gave up 5 bases; unmatched junction bases: 6. The entry originates in a study of blood T cell repertoires in COVID-19. For the study at large: Specimens from acute and convalescent COVID-19 originated in the United States, Italy and Spain. PBMCs, B-cell-depleted T cells, or T cells provided the cDNA or gDNA that made up the material.

Per the authors' pipeline: From reference gene primer amplification, estimates of nucleated cell counts were derived. The method was immunoSEQ multiplex PCR; TCRdb's version includes in-frame clones alone and lacks a portion of them. That table gives V, J and clone size, and the DNA gave D and trimming. The sample carries 200,000 to 250,000 clones, 85% to 90% recorded once. The rearrangement uses TRBV5-1 and TRBJ1-1; TRBD1 matches at 8 bases. This receptor was taken from a man between 60 and 75 years old with acute or convalescent COVID-19. The sample consisted of peripheral blood. The CDR3 DNA is TGCGCCAGCAGCTGGGACGACAGGGGAACTGAAGCTTTCTTT. It translates to CASSWDDRGTEAFF.